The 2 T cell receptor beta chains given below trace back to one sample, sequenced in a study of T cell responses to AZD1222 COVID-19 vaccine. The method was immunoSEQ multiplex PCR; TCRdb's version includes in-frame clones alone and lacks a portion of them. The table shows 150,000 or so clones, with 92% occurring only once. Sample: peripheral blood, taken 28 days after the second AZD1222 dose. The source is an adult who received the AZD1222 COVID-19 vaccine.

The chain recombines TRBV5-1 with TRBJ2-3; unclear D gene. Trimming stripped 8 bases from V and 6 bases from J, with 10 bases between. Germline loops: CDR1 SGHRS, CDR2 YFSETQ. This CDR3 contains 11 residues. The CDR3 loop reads CASQQRDTQYF. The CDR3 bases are TGCGCCAGTCAACAGAGGGATACGCAGTATTTT.

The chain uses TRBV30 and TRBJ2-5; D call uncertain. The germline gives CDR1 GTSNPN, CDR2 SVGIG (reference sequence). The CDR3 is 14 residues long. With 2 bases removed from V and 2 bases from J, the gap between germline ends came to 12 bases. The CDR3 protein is CAWSPEELQETQYF. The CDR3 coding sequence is TGTGCCTGGAGTCCTGAGGAATTACAAGAGACCCAGTACTTC.